This TCR beta chain was profiled in a study of TIL therapy for anti-PD-1-resistant metastatic lung cancer. Overall study context: Tumors carried a median approximately 1.6 non-synonymous mutations per megabase.

Time point given: pre-treatment sample, taken before nivolumab and TIL therapy. The immunoSEQ assay was v3. TCRdb's table, derived via immunoSEQ multiplex PCR, lists solely in-frame clones and lacks some. In the table there are 45,000 to 75,000 clones, more than 75% of which are singletons. In germline, CDR1 is MNHEY, CDR2 SVGAGI. V lost 5 bases and J lost 0; bases outside the gene matches: 6. The CDR3 extends over 15 amino acids. The chain uses TRBV6-5 and TRBJ1-1, with 7 bases lining up with TRBD1. This material consisted of blood, taken at baseline. The receptor's source is a person aged 25-85 years with non-small cell lung cancer. The CDR3 DNA follows: TGTGCCAGCAGTCCTCCAACAGGGGTGAACACTGAAGCTTTCTTT. Translating it yields CASSPPTGVNTEAFF.